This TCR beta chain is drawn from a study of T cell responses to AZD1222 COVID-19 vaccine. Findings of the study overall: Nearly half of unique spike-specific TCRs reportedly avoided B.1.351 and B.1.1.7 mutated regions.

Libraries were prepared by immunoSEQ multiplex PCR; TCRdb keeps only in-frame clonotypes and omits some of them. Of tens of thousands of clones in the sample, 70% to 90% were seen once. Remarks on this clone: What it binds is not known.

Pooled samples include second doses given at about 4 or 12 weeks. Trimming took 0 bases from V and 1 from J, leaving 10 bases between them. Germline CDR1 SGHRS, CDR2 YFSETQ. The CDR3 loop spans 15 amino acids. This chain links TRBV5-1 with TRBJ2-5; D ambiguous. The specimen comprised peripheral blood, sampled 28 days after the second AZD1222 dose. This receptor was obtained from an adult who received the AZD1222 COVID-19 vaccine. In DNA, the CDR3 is TGCGCCAGCAGCTTGGCCAACCGCCCCCAAGAGACCCAGTACTTC. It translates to CASSLANRPQETQYF.